Each of the 29 T cell receptor beta chains below was sequenced from the same sample in a study of blood T cell repertoires in COVID-19. Measured with immunoSEQ multiplex PCR; TCRdb has only the in-frame clones, and not every one. Found here are 70,000 or so clones, about 73% of them singletons; the top ten hold 35%. Sequenced: peripheral blood. These receptors all stem from a woman in her 70s with acute or convalescent COVID-19.

This sequence joins TRBV12-3 or TRBV12-4 and TRBJ1-1, with no clear D. The CDR3 length is 12 residues. Trimming shortened V by 7 bases and J by 0 bases, and 6 bases separated the two germline ends. CDR3 sequence: CASKALNTEAFF. CDR3 in DNA: TGTGCCAGCAAAGCTCTGAACACTGAAGCTTTCTTT.

V usage is TRBV11-3 and J usage is TRBJ2-1, with 12 bases matching TRBD2. The J segment lost 4 bases and the V segment lost 1 base, leaving 5 bases of the junction unmatched. Germline lookup yields CDR1 SGHNT and CDR2 YENEEA. The CDR3 is 17 residues long. The CDR3 is CASSLGSLAGGYNEQFF. CDR3 bases: TGTGCCAGCAGCTTAGGGTCTCTAGCGGGAGGGTACAATGAGCAGTTCTTC.

The J gene is TRBJ2-7, the V gene TRBV19; 10 nucleotides match TRBD1. CDR1 and CDR2 from the germline V gene are LNHDA and SQIVND (reference sequence). After removal of 4 bases from V and 3 bases from J, the junction contained 6 bases not matched to a gene. The CDR3 sequence is 15 residues long. CDR3 coding DNA: TGTGCCAGTAGTACGGGACAGGGGAAGGGCTACGAGCAGTACTTC. Encoded protein: CASSTGQGKGYEQYF.

V and J are TRBV29-1 and TRBJ1-1; no clear D gene. The CDR3 length is 14 residues. Germline V gene sequence: CDR1 SQVTM, CDR2 ANQGSEA. Trimming removed 0 bases from V and 6 bases from J, with 14 bases in between. DNA of the CDR3: TGCAGCGTTGAAGAAGGCCGGGGAAGGGCTGAAGCTTTCTTT. Translation gives CSVEEGRGRAEAFF. Full variable domain (outside the CDR3, taken from reference TRBV29-1 and TRBJ1-1): SAVISQKPSRDICQRGTSLTIQCQVDSQVTMMFWYRQQPGQSLTLIATANQGSEATYESGFVIDKFPISRPNLTFSTLTVSNMSPEDSSIYLCSVEEGRGRAEAFFGQGTRLTVV.

There are a few counts of this clone. This chain joins TRBV4-2 and TRBJ1-2; 7 nucleotides line up with TRBD1. The CDR3 contains 16 residues. Trimming took 0 bases from V and 4 from J; bases not matched to a gene: 8. The germline V gene has CDR1 LGHNA and CDR2 YNFKEQ. CDR3 in amino acids: CASSQDRDSSVYGYTF. The CDR3 nucleotides read TGTGCCAGCAGCCAAGATCGGGACAGCAGCGTCTATGGCTACACCTTC.

This clone has a single count. The CDR3 sequence is CATSRDQGTGRVKLFF. In nucleotides, the CDR3 is TGTGCCACCAGCAGAGATCAAGGGACAGGGAGAGTAAAACTGTTTTTT. The chain uses TRBV15 and TRBJ1-4; 9 bases map to TRBD1. This CDR3 contains 16 residues. Germline CDR1 and CDR2: LNHNV and YYDKDF (reference sequence). J was trimmed by 10 bases and V by 0 bases; bases with no gene match: 9. Full variable domain (outside the CDR3, taken from reference TRBV15 and TRBJ1-4): DAMVIQNPRYQVTQFGKPVTLSCSQTLNHNVMYWYQQKSSQAPKLLFHYYDKDFNNEADTPDNFQSRRPNTSFCFLDIRSPGLGDTAMYLCATSRDQGTGRVKLFFGSGTQLSVL.

The chain joins TRBV4-2 to TRBJ2-2, with D perhaps TRBD1 (6 bases). V lost 5 bases and J lost 1, with 11 bases in between. The CDR3 spans 15 residues. The germline V gene has CDR1 LGHNA and CDR2 YNFKEQ. The chain's CDR3 is CASSVDRMNTGELFF. The CDR3 DNA sequence: TGTGCCAGCAGCGTAGACAGGATGAACACCGGGGAGCTGTTTTTT.

The chain combines TRBV5-6 with TRBJ2-3, with D perhaps matching TRBD2 (5 bases). The CDR3 consists of 14 residues. The germline V gene has CDR1 SGHDT and CDR2 YYEEEE. V was trimmed by 5 bases and J by 0 bases, leaving 10 bases between them. CDR3 sequence: CASSSGISTDTQYF. The DNA of the CDR3 is TGTGCCAGCAGTTCGGGGATTAGCACAGATACGCAGTATTTT.

This clone turned up a few times. This chain uses TRBV5-6 with TRBJ1-2; 10 nucleotides agree with TRBD1. The length of the CDR3 is 15 residues. Germline loops: CDR1 SGHDT, CDR2 YYEEEE. Unmatched junction bases numbered 10, after V lost 4 bases and J lost 7 bases. For the CDR3, the DNA is TGTGCCAGCAGCAGAACCGGGACAGGGGAGTCTGGCTACACCTTC. Residues: CASSRTGTGESGYTF. Based on the CDR3 plus reference TRBV5-6 and TRBJ1-2, the full variable domain is DAGVTQSPTHLIKTRGQQVTLRCSPKSGHDTVSWYQQALGQGPQFIFQYYEEEERQRGNFPDRFSGHQFPNYSSELNVNALLLGDSALYLCASSRTGTGESGYTFGSGTRLTVV.

The rearrangement joins TRBV19 to TRBJ1-1; TRBD1 matches at 11 bases. V was pared by 6 bases and J by 5 bases, with 8 bases of the junction left unmatched. The CDR3 runs 15 residues. Germline loops: CDR1 LNHDA, CDR2 SQIVND (reference sequence). The chain's CDR3 is CASRPRDRGNTEAFF. CDR3 nucleotides: TGTGCCAGTAGGCCCCGGGACAGGGGGAATACTGAAGCTTTCTTT.

V usage is TRBV9 and J usage is TRBJ1-3, with D maybe TRBD1 (6 bases). CDR1 and CDR2 (germline): SGDLS, YYNGEE. The CDR3 runs to 15 residues. Deletions cut 3 bases from V and 1 base from J, with 11 bases between. DNA for the CDR3: TGTGCCAGCAGCGGACTAACAGGGTCTGGAAACACCATATATTTT. It is translated as CASSGLTGSGNTIYF.

V gene TRBV6-5 combines with J gene TRBJ1-2; no reliable D call. The CDR3 is 14 amino acids. V lost 5 bases and J 6 bases, leaving 16 bases between the germline ends. Germline CDR1 and CDR2: MNHEY and SVGAGI. CDR3 loop: CASSPSLAVHGYTF. CDR3 DNA sequence: TGTGCCAGCAGTCCGTCGTTGGCCGTTCATGGCTACACCTTC.

The genes are TRBV2 and TRBJ1-1, with 7 bases that match TRBD1. This CDR3 comprises 16 residues. V lost 5 bases and J lost 5; bases outside the gene matches: 14. CDR1 is SNHLY, CDR2 FYNNEI, per germline. The DNA of the CDR3 is TGTGCCAGCAGTCAAGGCGGACAGGCGGGGAGTACTGAAGCTTTCTTT. This gives the protein CASSQGGQAGSTEAFF. The variable domain in full, with the rest retrieved from reference TRBV2 and TRBJ1-1, is EPEVTQTPSHQVTQMGQEVILRCVPISNHLYFYWYRQILGQKVEFLVSFYNNEISEKSEIFDDQFSVERPDGSNFTLKIRSTKLEDSAMYFCASSQGGQAGSTEAFFGQGTRLTVV.

The J gene is TRBJ1-1, the V gene TRBV2, with 9 positions matching TRBD1. Germline V CDR1 and CDR2: SNHLY, FYNNEI. This CDR3 has 14 residues. The trim removed 3 bases at V and 8 bases at J, leaving 7 bases unmatched. CDR3 sequence (DNA): TGTGCCAGCAGTGACGCACAGGGGGCGCGGGAAGCTTTCTTT. It encodes CASSDAQGAREAFF. The full variable domain, its missing parts supplied by reference TRBV2 and TRBJ1-1, is EPEVTQTPSHQVTQMGQEVILRCVPISNHLYFYWYRQILGQKVEFLVSFYNNEISEKSEIFDDQFSVERPDGSNFTLKIRSTKLEDSAMYFCASSDAQGAREAFFGQGTRLTVV.

The chain links TRBV6-5 to TRBJ2-4; D is perhaps TRBD2 (6 bases). The CDR3 has 14 residues. V was trimmed by 4 bases and J by 1 base, leaving 8 bases between them. From germline, CDR1 is MNHEY and CDR2 SVGAGI. In DNA form, the CDR3 reads TGTGCCAGCAGTTCGGGGGTGGCCAAAAACATTCAGTACTTC. This gives the protein CASSSGVAKNIQYF.

This clone was observed a handful of times. The chain links TRBV29-1 to TRBJ2-3, with a possible D match to TRBD1 (6 bases). V was clipped by 5 bases and J by 5 bases, with 17 bases between them. Germline CDR1 SQVTM, CDR2 ANQGSEA. This CDR3 is built from 14 residues. CDR3 in DNA: TGCAGCGTTTTCGTTTGGGGGCTGGAAGATACGCAGTATTTT. Translating gives CSVFVWGLEDTQYF.

The chain employs TRBV7-2 and TRBJ2-2; TRBD2 agrees at 11 bases. Germline V gives CDR1 SGHTA, CDR2 FQGNSA. The CDR3 totals 17 residues. Trimming removed 0 bases from V and 5 bases from J; junction bases left unmatched: 5. CDR3 region: CASSLALLAGETGELFF. In DNA form, the CDR3 reads TGTGCCAGCAGCTTAGCGCTACTAGCGGGGGAGACCGGGGAGCTGTTTTTT. The complete variable domain, with remaining parts taken from reference TRBV7-2 and TRBJ2-2, reads GAGVSQSPSNKVTEKGKDVELRCDPISGHTALYWYRQSLGQGLEFLIYFQGNSAPDKSGLPSDRFSAERTGGSVSTLTIQRTQQEDSAVYLCASSLALLAGETGELFFGEGSRLTVL.

V gene TRBV28 combines with J gene TRBJ2-6, with D perhaps matching TRBD1 (6 bases). V gave up 1 base and J gave up 3 bases, with 7 bases separating them. CDR1 is MDHEN and CDR2 is SYDVKM in the germline V gene. The CDR3 has 15 amino acids. The CDR3 here is CASSLSRGGANVLTF. CDR3 DNA: TGTGCCAGCAGTTTATCCAGGGGTGGGGCCAACGTCCTGACTTTC.

This chain joins TRBV9 and TRBJ1-1; tentative D call: TRBD1 (6 bases). Trimming pared 5 bases from V and 2 bases from J, leaving 10 bases between. The germline V gene encodes CDR1 SGDLS and CDR2 YYNGEE. This CDR3 comprises 13 residues. DNA of the CDR3: TGTGCCAGCAGTAAGGGGGTTAACACTGAAGCTTTCTTT. Translation gives CASSKGVNTEAFF.

V usage is TRBV5-1 and J usage is TRBJ2-2; TRBD1 matches at 9 bases. The CDR3 runs to 18 residues. V lost 2 bases, J lost 0 bases, and 8 bases stayed unmatched. Germline loops: CDR1 SGHRS, CDR2 YFSETQ. The CDR3 here is CASSLTRDRASNTGELFF. CDR3 nucleotide sequence: TGCGCCAGCAGCTTAACCCGGGACAGGGCCTCGAACACCGGGGAGCTGTTTTTT.

This clone was found a few times. In DNA form, the CDR3 reads TGTGCCAGCAGCTTAGCGATCGGCAGACTAGAAAAACTGTTTTTT. The encoded protein is CASSLAIGRLEKLFF. V usage is TRBV7-2 and J usage is TRBJ1-4; D not resolved. The germline CDR1 and CDR2 sequences are SGHTA and FQGNSA. The CDR3 covers 15 residues. Between the trimmed V and J ends, which lost 0 bases and 8 bases, there was a span of 13 bases.

The rearrangement joins TRBV15 to TRBJ2-7, with 7 bases identical to TRBD2. Per the germline V gene, CDR1 is LNHNV and CDR2 is YYDKDF (reference sequence). V lost 5 bases to trimming and J lost 5 bases; unmatched junction nucleotides: 12. This CDR3 spans 15 amino acids. The CDR3 region is CATSWVGSGIDEQYF. Written as DNA, the CDR3 is TGTGCCACCAGCTGGGTGGGAAGCGGGATCGACGAGCAGTACTTC.

The chain combines TRBV2 with TRBJ1-6, with D perhaps TRBD1 (6 bases). This CDR3 contains 15 residues. Trimming left V 6 bases short and J 8 bases short, with 17 bases between. The germline gives CDR1 SNHLY, CDR2 FYNNEI. Here the CDR3 reads CASRLLQGTDSPLHF. The CDR3 region has the DNA TGTGCCAGCAGACTTTTACAGGGAACGGATTCACCCCTCCACTTT.

V gene TRBV27 combines with J gene TRBJ1-2; no firm D call. The germline gives CDR1 MNHEY, CDR2 SMNVEV (reference sequence). Trimming left V 6 bases short and J 4 bases short, with 15 bases between. The CDR3 is 14 amino acids. CDR3 in amino acids: CASSPRTDLYGYTF. DNA for the CDR3: TGTGCCAGCAGCCCGCGAACCGATCTCTATGGCTACACCTTC.

V usage is TRBV7-2 and J usage is TRBJ2-1, with D possibly TRBD2 on 5 matching bases. Trimming took 1 base from V and 1 from J, leaving 8 bases between them. This CDR3 spans 15 amino acids. CDR1 is SGHTA and CDR2 is FQGNSA in the germline V gene. This CDR3 reads CASSLVRGSYNEQFF. CDR3 DNA sequence: TGTGCCAGCAGCTTAGTCCGGGGATCCTACAATGAGCAGTTCTTC.

The chain joins TRBV15 to TRBJ1-2; 7 positions agree with TRBD1. The CDR3 has 15 residues. Per germline, CDR1 LNHNV and CDR2 YYDKDF (reference sequence). The junction had 8 bases not matched to a gene; V was cut back by 5 bases and J by 2 bases. CDR3 sequence reads: CATSPRTGKNYGYTF. The CDR3 DNA reads TGTGCCACCAGCCCACGGACAGGCAAGAACTATGGCTACACCTTC.

J is TRBJ2-1 and V is TRBV5-6; 8 bases fit TRBD2. Unmatched junction bases numbered 4, after V lost 5 bases and J lost 6 bases. The CDR3 is made up of 13 amino acids. Per the germline V gene, CDR1 is SGHDT and CDR2 is YYEEEE. CDR3 amino acids: CASRLAGFNEQFF. The DNA of the CDR3 is TGTGCCAGCAGGTTAGCGGGATTCAATGAGCAGTTCTTC.

This chain joins TRBV2 and TRBJ1-1; TRBD1 matches at 9 bases. CDR1 and CDR2 from the germline V gene are SNHLY and FYNNEI. Trimming at V came to 2 bases and at J to 4 bases, leaving 5 bases not matched to a gene. This CDR3 spans 15 amino acids. In nucleotides, the CDR3 is TGTGCCAGCAGTGAAACAGGGGGCCAGGGCACTGAAGCTTTCTTT. Translation: CASSETGGQGTEAFF. Drawing the rest from reference TRBV2 and TRBJ1-1, the complete variable domain is EPEVTQTPSHQVTQMGQEVILRCVPISNHLYFYWYRQILGQKVEFLVSFYNNEISEKSEIFDDQFSVERPDGSNFTLKIRSTKLEDSAMYFCASSETGGQGTEAFFGQGTRLTVV.

The sample holds many counts of this clone. This chain joins TRBV19 and TRBJ1-2; weak D call: TRBD1 (6 bases). This CDR3 region has 12 residues. The V gene lost 7 bases and the J gene lost 8 bases, with 14 bases spanning the gap. CDR1 LNHDA and CDR2 SQIVND come from the germline V gene (reference sequence). The CDR3 is CASNPGGQGYTF. CDR3 DNA: TGTGCCAGTAATCCCGGGGGGCAAGGCTACACCTTC.